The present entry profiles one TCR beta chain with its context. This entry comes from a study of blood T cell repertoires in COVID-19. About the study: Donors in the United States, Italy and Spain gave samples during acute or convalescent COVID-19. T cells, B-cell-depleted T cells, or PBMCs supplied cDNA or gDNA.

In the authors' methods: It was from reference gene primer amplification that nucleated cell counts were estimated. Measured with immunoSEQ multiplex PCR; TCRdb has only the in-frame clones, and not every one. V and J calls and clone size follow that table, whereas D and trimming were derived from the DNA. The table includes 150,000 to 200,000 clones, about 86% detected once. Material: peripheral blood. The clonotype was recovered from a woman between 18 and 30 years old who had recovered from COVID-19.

The CDR3 spells CATSDLGRDTEAFF. The CDR3 nucleotides read TGTGCCACCAGTGATTTGGGCAGGGACACTGAAGCTTTCTTT. The chain is built from TRBV24-1 and TRBJ1-1; tentative D call: TRBD1 (5 bases). Germline V gene data show CDR1 as KGHDR and CDR2 as SFDVKD. The CDR3 runs 14 residues. Trimming took 0 bases from V and 3 from J, leaving 7 bases between them.